This record covers a single T cell receptor (beta chain). The antigen remains undetermined. The data were taken from a study of T cell responses to AZD1222 COVID-19 vaccine. Clones were sequenced by immunoSEQ multiplex PCR, and TCRdb holds only the in-frame ones, with some missing. The repertoire consists of over 130,000 clones, with about 91% occurring once and the leading ten covering approximately 3.4%. Study-wide results and limits: Nearly half of spike-specific TCRs reportedly go after variant regions that carry no mutations. Of the AZD1222 recipients, only 5 or 6 were seropositive at baseline. Possibly, clonal diversity was underestimated; donors were largely white British and included more females.

Sequencing was performed on peripheral blood, taken on day 0 of AZD1222 vaccination. The clonotype originates from an adult in good health.

For the CDR3, the DNA is TGTGCCAGCACCCCCCCTTATGGGCGGTCTCCAAGTCTCGGTGAGCAGTTCTTC. Residues: CASTPPYGRSPSLGEQFF. This chain links TRBV28 with TRBJ2-1; D is unclear. V lost 7 bases and J lost 9, with 31 bases in between. The CDR3 sequence is 18 residues long. Germline assignment: CDR1 MDHEN and CDR2 SYDVKM.